A single sample is the source of the 26 T cell receptor beta chains below, sequenced in a study of siplizumab effects on memory and regulatory T cells. The table came from immunoSEQ multiplex PCR; TCRdb's copy has only in-frame clones and leaves some out. The sample contains over 95,000 clones, approximately 92% of which appear only once. The sequenced material came from non-Treg CD4+ T cells sorted from blood. The source is a human donor in good health.

The CDR3: CASSLAPSGSTDTQYF. CDR3 bases: TGCGCCAGCAGCTTGGCCCCTAGCGGGAGCACAGATACGCAGTATTTT. V is TRBV5-1 and J is TRBJ2-3; 8 nucleotides align to TRBD2. This CDR3 region has 16 residues. V trimming: 0 bases; J trimming: 0 bases; junction bases outside the gene matches: 3. The V gene's germline CDR1 is SGHRS and CDR2 YFSETQ.

The rearrangement joins TRBV6-1 to TRBJ1-1, with D possibly being TRBD1 (5 bases). This CDR3 region has 14 residues. CDR1 is MNHNS, CDR2 SASEGT, per germline. The V end was cut by 1 base, the J end by 1 base, with 7 bases between. CDR3 sequence (DNA): TGTGCCAGCAGTGAAGGCAGGGAGAACACTGAAGCTTTCTTT. Amino acid sequence: CASSEGRENTEAFF.

The sample holds one count of this clone. V is TRBV11-2 and J is TRBJ2-7; 7 nucleotides agree with TRBD2. This CDR3 has 15 amino acids. The germline gives CDR1 SGHAT, CDR2 FQNNGV. The V and J ends lost 1 base and 2 bases, in that order; junction bases with no gene match: 5. DNA for the CDR3: TGTGCCAGCAGCTTAGTCGCAGCGGGGACCTACGAGCAGTACTTC. It encodes CASSLVAAGTYEQYF. The full variable domain, in which reference TRBV11-2 and TRBJ2-7 provide the parts outside the CDR3, is EAGVAQSPRYKIIEKRQSVAFWCNPISGHATLYWYQQILGQGPKLLIQFQNNGVVDDSQLPKDRFSAERLKGVDSTLKIQPAKLEDSAVYLCASSLVAAGTYEQYFGPGTRLTVT.

V is TRBV7-9 and J is TRBJ2-2; D is unresolved. This CDR3 is built from 14 residues. Germline V gene lookup returns CDR1 SEHNR and CDR2 FQNEAQ (reference sequence). V was clipped by 3 bases and J by 3 bases, with 8 bases between them. CDR3 DNA: TGTGCCAGCAGCTTTCCCACAGACACCGGGGAGCTGTTTTTT. The encoded protein is CASSFPTDTGELFF.

The chain joins TRBV12-5 to TRBJ1-1; possibly TRBD1 for D (6 bases). Trimming cost V 5 bases and J 2 bases, with 18 bases left between them. The CDR3 has 16 amino acids. CDR1 and CDR2 (germline): LGHNT, FRNRAP. The CDR3 DNA reads TGTGCTAGTGGTCAGGGGCAAGGGTCCTCTAACACTGAAGCTTTCTTT. Protein product: CASGQGQGSSNTEAFF.

The chain combines TRBV19 with TRBJ1-1; TRBD1 might be the D (5 bases). The CDR3 loop spans 14 amino acids. The germline gives CDR1 LNHDA, CDR2 SQIVND (reference sequence). V shed 6 bases and J shed 3 bases, with 14 bases lying between them. CDR3 DNA: TGTGCCAGTAGCCCAGGGACCTTGGACACTGAAGCTTTCTTT. Translation gives CASSPGTLDTEAFF.

The chain employs TRBV18 and TRBJ1-1; D remains ambiguous. The V gene's germline CDR1 is KGHSH and CDR2 LQKENI. V lost 5 bases to trimming and J lost 1 base, with 8 bases between them. The CDR3 runs 13 residues. The CDR3 bases are TGTGCCAGCTCAAGCGGACGGAACACTGAAGCTTTCTTT. Amino acid sequence: CASSSGRNTEAFF.

This clone appeared once. The V and J genes are TRBV10-3 and TRBJ2-3, with TRBD1 matching 10 bases. CDR1 ENHRY and CDR2 SYGVKD come from the germline V gene. This CDR3 is built from 14 residues. Trimming at V came to 4 bases and at J to 5 bases, leaving 3 bases not matched to a gene. The CDR3 here is CAISAGTGEDTQYF. The CDR3 DNA reads TGTGCCATCAGTGCGGGGACAGGGGAAGATACGCAGTATTTT.

The V gene is TRBV6-1, the J gene TRBJ1-4; 8 bases agree with TRBD1. The length of the CDR3 is 16 residues. Germline V gene lookup returns CDR1 MNHNS and CDR2 SASEGT. The V gene end was trimmed by 4 bases and the J gene end by 7 bases; junction bases not matched to a gene: 11. This CDR3 reads CASSASWTGLFEKLFF. DNA of the CDR3: TGTGCCAGCAGTGCCAGCTGGACAGGGCTTTTTGAAAAACTGTTTTTT.

The chain employs TRBV2 and TRBJ2-3; 12 bases are shared with TRBD2. V shed 10 bases and J 5 bases; nucleotides not matched to a gene: 7. The CDR3 totals 14 residues. Germline assignment: CDR1 SNHLY and CDR2 FYNNEI. The DNA for the CDR3 is TGTGCCACCCAGACTAGCGGGGGAAGAGATACGCAGTATTTT. It yields the protein CATQTSGGRDTQYF.

The chain couples TRBV19 to TRBJ1-1; D is unclear. Germline V gene sequence: CDR1 LNHDA, CDR2 SQIVND (reference sequence). The ends were cut back, 9 bases at V and 9 bases at J, with 17 bases in the middle. The CDR3 consists of 12 residues. CDR3 DNA: TGTGCCAGCAGACTAGGTGGCAGCCAAGCTTTCTTT. Its protein product is CASRLGGSQAFF.

The chain joins TRBV6-5 to TRBJ1-5, with a weak D call TRBD1 (5 bases). Germline V gene lookup returns CDR1 MNHEY and CDR2 SVGAGI. This CDR3 comprises 13 residues. Trimming pared 8 bases from V and 5 bases from J, leaving 13 bases between. CDR3 loop: CASGDVGDQPQHF. CDR3 bases: TGTGCCAGCGGCGACGTAGGGGATCAGCCCCAGCATTTT.

The V and J genes are TRBV7-3 and TRBJ2-7; TRBD1 might be the D (6 bases). Trimming pared 2 bases from V and 3 bases from J, leaving 8 bases between. The germline V gene encodes CDR1 SGHTA and CDR2 FQGTGA. This CDR3 comprises 13 residues. CDR3 sequence (DNA): TGTGCCAGCAGCTTACTACAGGGCTACGAGCAGTACTTC. It codes for CASSLLQGYEQYF.

The chain uses TRBV4-3 and TRBJ2-1, with 10 bases lining up with TRBD2. Germline V lookup: CDR1 LGHNA, CDR2 YSLEER. The CDR3 covers 17 residues. V was clipped by 0 bases and J by 8 bases; unmatched bases: 10. CDR3 loop: CASSQDRSSGGAHEQFF. The CDR3 coding sequence is TGCGCCAGCAGCCAAGACAGGTCTAGCGGGGGAGCCCATGAGCAGTTCTTC.

This clone was counted a few times. The chain has TRBV5-4 and TRBJ1-2, with 7 bases that match TRBD1. V lost 4 bases, J lost 0 bases, and 6 bases stayed unmatched. The germline gives CDR1 SGHNT, CDR2 YYREEE (reference sequence). This CDR3 spans 15 amino acids. DNA for the CDR3: TGTGCCAGCAGCCACGGGACAGCAGCTAACTATGGCTACACCTTC. As protein: CASSHGTAANYGYTF.

The chain is built from TRBV4-3 and TRBJ1-6; D call uncertain. Germline CDR1 is LGHNA and CDR2 is YSLEER. The CDR3 is made up of 15 amino acids. Between the trimmed V and J ends, which lost 4 bases and 8 bases, there was a span of 15 bases. The CDR3 DNA sequence: TGCGCCAGCAGCCCAACGGCGAGGAATTATTCACCCCTCCACTTT. It is translated as CASSPTARNYSPLHF.

The chain combines TRBV30 with TRBJ2-7, with 7 bases that match TRBD2. V dropped 0 bases and J dropped 4; count of bases not matched to a gene: 9. The germline V gene encodes CDR1 GTSNPN and CDR2 SVGIG (reference sequence). The CDR3 covers 15 residues. DNA of the CDR3: TGTGCCTGGAGTGTACTCTCAGGGCGGGGGTACGAGCAGTACTTC. Protein: CAWSVLSGRGYEQYF.

V gene TRBV15 combines with J gene TRBJ1-1; a possible D gene is TRBD1 (6 bases). This CDR3 has 16 residues. The germline V gene has CDR1 LNHNV and CDR2 YYDKDF (reference sequence). Trimming pared 5 bases from V and 1 base from J, leaving 17 bases between. The CDR3 DNA reads as TGTGCCACCAGCGGTAAACAGGGTCTAGGGAACACTGAAGCTTTCTTT. Translation: CATSGKQGLGNTEAFF.

The chain links TRBV30 to TRBJ1-2, with TRBD1 identical over 9 bases. CDR3 length: 15 residues. Unmatched junction bases numbered 8, after V lost 0 bases and J lost 6 bases. Germline V CDR1 and CDR2: GTSNPN, SVGIG (reference sequence). The CDR3 DNA reads TGTGCCTGGAGTGTACGGGGACAGGGTCTTGATGGCTACACCTTC. The encoded protein is CAWSVRGQGLDGYTF.

The chain employs TRBV6-1 and TRBJ2-3; TRBD2 aligns across 11 bases. CDR1 and CDR2 from the germline V gene are MNHNS and SASEGT. J gave up 5 bases and V 0 bases, and 13 bases lay outside the gene matches. The CDR3 contains 19 residues. CDR3 in amino acids: CASSEAPSSGGAWGDTQYF. CDR3 coding DNA: TGTGCCAGCAGTGAAGCGCCCAGTAGCGGGGGGGCTTGGGGAGATACGCAGTATTTT.

This chain connects TRBV5-1 to TRBJ2-7; D unresolved. Germline V CDR1 and CDR2: SGHRS, YFSETQ. V was pared by 0 bases and J by 5 bases, with 9 bases between. CDR3 size: 13 residues. CDR3 in amino acids: CASSLASRDEQYF. CDR3 bases: TGCGCCAGCAGCTTGGCTTCCCGGGACGAGCAGTACTTC.

V and J are TRBV9 and TRBJ1-6; D is perhaps TRBD1 (6 bases). V was shortened by 4 bases and J by 7 bases, with 18 bases between the two germline ends. CDR3 size: 16 residues. The germline V gene encodes CDR1 SGDLS and CDR2 YYNGEE. The CDR3 is CASSPGGGQGNSPLHF. CDR3 coding DNA: TGTGCCAGCAGCCCGGGCGGGGGGCAGGGAAATTCACCCCTCCACTTT.

The genes are TRBV18 and TRBJ1-6, with 10 bases aligning to TRBD1. The V gene's germline CDR1 is KGHSH and CDR2 LQKENI. This CDR3 contains 15 residues. J gave up 10 bases and V 3 bases, and 6 bases lay outside the gene matches. The CDR3, as DNA: TGTGCCAGCTCACCCGACAGGGGGCCGCGGTCACCCCTCCACTTT. Translated, it gives CASSPDRGPRSPLHF.

This clone appeared a single time. V and J are TRBV12-1 and TRBJ1-2; no DNA check was done on the table's D call, TRBD1. TRBV12-1 is termed a pseudogene. The CDR3 sequence is 17 residues long. CDR3 residues: CASSFWGGQGVGYGYTF. CDR3 DNA: TGTGCCAGCAGCTTTTGGGGGGGACAGGGGGTAGGCTATGGCTACACCTTC.

This chain connects TRBV10-3 to TRBJ1-4, with a tentative D call TRBD1 (5 bases). The CDR3 totals 14 residues. Germline values: CDR1 ENHRY, CDR2 SYGVKD. V lost 3 bases and J lost 3, with 8 bases in between. This CDR3 is CAISEGASNEKLFF. As DNA, the CDR3 is TGTGCCATCAGTGAAGGGGCTTCTAATGAAAAACTGTTTTTT.

The V and J genes are TRBV19 and TRBJ1-3; D gene unclear. The V gene's germline CDR1 is LNHDA and CDR2 SQIVND (reference sequence). Trimming cost V 3 bases and J 0 bases, with 6 bases left between them. The CDR3 length is 14 residues. The CDR3 loop is CASSIQNSGNTIYF. DNA for the CDR3: TGTGCCAGTAGTATCCAGAACTCTGGAAACACCATATATTTT.